Listed here are 7 T cell receptor beta chains from one sample, sequenced in a study of prognosis after radiotherapy for stage I lung cancer (dated by TCRdb to the early 2020s). TCRdb lists the instrument as Illumina HiSeq 3000. The TCR beta CDR3 region was amplified from genomic DNA by two rounds of multiplex PCR. The first PCR round used primers specific to each TRBV and TRBJ gene, and the primer sequences were filed in Chinese patent CN105087789A. TCRdb passed the public sequencing reads through fastp at Q25 and MiXCR, retaining productive beta sequences. Each record represents a unique CDR3 protein, reported with the most common genes and DNA among its rows. This sample lists nearly 35,000 distinct CDR3 sequences; under 40% were detected once. The ten largest account for roughly 17% of the sample. The sample in question was PBMCs, obtained before or after stereotactic body radiation therapy (not recorded which). These receptors were collected from a donor older than 45 with non-small cell lung cancer.

This clonotype showed up just once. A single base is all that separates this from a far larger clone, so a read error is likely. The CDR3 loop reads CASSSSSVNQETQYF. In nucleotides, the CDR3 is TGTGCCAGCAGTTCCAGTAGCGTAAACCAAGAGACCCAGTACTTC. J is TRBJ2-5 and V is TRBV6-2 or TRBV6-3; tentative D call: TRBD2 (5 bases). Trimming left V 4 bases short and J 0 bases short, with 12 bases between. The CDR3 contains 15 residues. The germline gives CDR1 MNHEY, CDR2 SVGEGT.

The chain joins TRBV11-2 to TRBJ1-5, with TRBD1 matching over 10 bases. Losses at the gene ends were 5 bases for V and 11 bases for J; bases not matched to a gene: 6. The germline gives CDR1 SGHAT, CDR2 FQNNGV. CDR3 length: 13 residues. CDR3 sequence reads: CASSAGQGKSQHF. The CDR3 DNA reads as TGTGCCAGCAGCGCGGGACAGGGGAAGTCCCAGCATTTT.

The chain carries TRBV20-1 and TRBJ2-1; D uncertain. Germline V CDR1 and CDR2: DFQATT, SNEGSKA (reference sequence). V lost 5 bases and J lost 6, with 14 bases in between. The CDR3 has 13 amino acids. The CDR3, as DNA: TGCAGTGCTTTGCCGGGTAGGGTCAATGAGCAGTTCTTC. It translates to CSALPGRVNEQFF.

Many counts were recorded for this clonotype. The rearrangement uses TRBV20-1 and TRBJ2-3; 8 nucleotides align to TRBD2. The V and J ends lost 3 bases and 0 bases, in that order; junction bases with no gene match: 8. CDR3 size: 16 residues. Per germline, CDR1 DFQATT and CDR2 SNEGSKA (reference sequence). The CDR3, as DNA: TGCAGTGCTAGGGGACTAGGGACCCATAGCACAGATACGCAGTATTTT. This gives the protein CSARGLGTHSTDTQYF.

This clonotype was counted many times. V gene TRBV7-2 combines with J gene TRBJ2-5; D not certain. The CDR3 runs to 14 residues. Germline assignment: CDR1 SGHTA and CDR2 FQGNSA. V was shortened by 1 base and J by 3 bases, with 9 bases between the two germline ends. For the CDR3, the DNA is TGTGCCAGCAGCTTAGTCGCTAGAGAAGAGACCCAGTACTTC. Protein: CASSLVAREETQYF.

The sample holds many counts of this clonotype. The chain joins TRBV5-1 to TRBJ2-1, with 8 bases fitting TRBD2. Trimming cost V 0 bases and J 15 bases; bases outside gene matches: 8. The length of the CDR3 is 13 residues. Germline loops: CDR1 SGHRS, CDR2 YFSETQ. This CDR3 reads CASSLASAGARFF. The CDR3 DNA reads TGCGCCAGCAGCTTGGCCTCAGCGGGAGCCAGGTTCTTC.

The table lists this clonotype with many counts. This chain connects TRBV19 to TRBJ1-4; TRBD1 aligns across 7 bases. This CDR3 is built from 15 residues. The ends lost 10 bases at V and 7 bases at J; junction bases unmatched: 15. CDR1 is LNHDA, CDR2 SQIVND, per germline (reference sequence). In DNA, the CDR3 is TGTGCCACCCTCCGACCCGGGACAGTGCCTGAAAAACTGTTTTTT. Translation gives CATLRPGTVPEKLFF.